The clone carrying this T cell receptor (beta chain) was recorded only once. This entry belongs to a study of control samples from healthy donors and cancer patients. Clones were read by immunoSEQ multiplex PCR, and TCRdb kept only the in-frame ones, dropping some. The top ten hold about 9.3% of the sample, which has some 160,000 clones, about 94% seen once. Sequencing was performed on blood. This sequence originates from a woman aged 40-49 years in good health.

The CDR3 protein is CASSPLGGVEAFF. DNA of the CDR3: TGTGCCAGCTCACCCCTCGGGGGTGTTGAAGCTTTCTTT. The chain couples TRBV18 to TRBJ1-1; maybe TRBD1 (5 bases). V lost 3 bases and J lost 7, with 12 bases in between. Germline values: CDR1 KGHSH, CDR2 LQKENI. The CDR3 has 13 amino acids.